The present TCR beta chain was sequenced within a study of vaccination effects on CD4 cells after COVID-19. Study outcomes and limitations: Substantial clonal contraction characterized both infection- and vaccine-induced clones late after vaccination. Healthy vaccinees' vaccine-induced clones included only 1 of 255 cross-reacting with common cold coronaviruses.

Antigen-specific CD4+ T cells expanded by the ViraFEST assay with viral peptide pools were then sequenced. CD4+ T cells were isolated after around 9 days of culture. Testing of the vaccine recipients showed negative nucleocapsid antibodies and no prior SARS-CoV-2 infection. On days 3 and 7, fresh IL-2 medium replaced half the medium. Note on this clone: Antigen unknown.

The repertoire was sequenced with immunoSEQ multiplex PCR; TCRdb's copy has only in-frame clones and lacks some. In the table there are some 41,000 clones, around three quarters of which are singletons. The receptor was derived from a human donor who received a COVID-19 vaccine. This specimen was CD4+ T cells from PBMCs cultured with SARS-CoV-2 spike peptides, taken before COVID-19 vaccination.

The DNA for the CDR3 is TGTGCCTCTACGGACAGCCCCGTGGGCACTGAAGCTTTCTTT. Residues: CASTDSPVGTEAFF. V gene TRBV30 combines with J gene TRBJ1-1, with D perhaps TRBD1 (6 bases). CDR1 is GTSNPN, CDR2 SVGIG, per germline (reference sequence). The CDR3 consists of 14 residues. The germline V and J ends were trimmed by 7 bases and 4 bases, with 19 bases remaining between them. The complete variable domain, with remaining parts taken from reference TRBV30 and TRBJ1-1, reads SQTIHQWPATLVQPVGSPLSLECTVEGTSNPNLYWYRQAAGRGLQLLFYSVGIGQISSEVPQNLSASRPQDRQFILSSKKLLLSDSGFYLCASTDSPVGTEAFFGQGTRLTVV.